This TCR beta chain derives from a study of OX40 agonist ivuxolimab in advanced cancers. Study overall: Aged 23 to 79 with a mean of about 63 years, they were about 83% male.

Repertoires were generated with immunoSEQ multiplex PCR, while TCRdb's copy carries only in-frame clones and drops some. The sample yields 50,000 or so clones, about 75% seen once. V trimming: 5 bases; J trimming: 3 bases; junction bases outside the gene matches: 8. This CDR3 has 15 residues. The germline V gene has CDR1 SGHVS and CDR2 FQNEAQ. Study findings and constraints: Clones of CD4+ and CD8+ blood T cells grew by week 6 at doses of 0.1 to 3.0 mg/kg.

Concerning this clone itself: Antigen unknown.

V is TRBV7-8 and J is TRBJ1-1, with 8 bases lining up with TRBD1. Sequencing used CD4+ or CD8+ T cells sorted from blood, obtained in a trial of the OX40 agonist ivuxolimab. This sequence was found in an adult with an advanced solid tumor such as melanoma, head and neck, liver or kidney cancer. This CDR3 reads CASSPYRGRDTEAFF. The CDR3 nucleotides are TGTGCCAGCAGCCCTTACAGGGGGAGGGACACTGAAGCTTTCTTT.